These 16 T cell receptor beta chains were all obtained from the same sample, sequenced in a study of CD8 T cells in ankylosing spondylitis. TCRdb used MiXCR to reprocess the 5' RACE reads, holding one entry per CDR3 protein. Of about 250,000 distinct CDR3 sequences in the sample, about 10% are singletons; the top ten hold 2.6%. Material: blood, either unsorted or a sorted T cell fraction (not recorded which). The source is a male donor with ankylosing spondylitis or in good health (not recorded which).

This clonotype was recorded many times. A junction boundary mismatches the germline segment, possibly from a read error. The chain joins TRBV6-5 to TRBJ2-7; D uncertain. This CDR3 spans 14 amino acids. Per the germline V gene, CDR1 is MNHEY and CDR2 is SVGAGI. The CDR3 coding sequence is TGTGCCAGCAGTTCTAGGACCCAATCTGCCGAGCAATACTTC. Translating gives CASSSRTQSAEQYF.

This clonotype was recorded many times. The rearrangement joins TRBV2 to TRBJ1-6; D is possibly TRBD1 (5 bases). The V end lost 6 bases, the J end lost 7 bases, and 13 bases lay between the germline ends. This CDR3 has 14 amino acids. CDR1 and CDR2 from the germline V gene are SNHLY and FYNNEI. This chain's CDR3 is CASRGGFGNSPLHF. For the CDR3, the DNA is TGTGCCAGCAGGGGGGGGTTCGGAAATTCACCCCTCCACTTT.

The chain recombines TRBV27 with TRBJ1-2; no definite D call. V lost 0 bases to trimming and J lost 8 bases, with 13 bases between them. This CDR3 spans 14 amino acids. The germline gives CDR1 MNHEY, CDR2 SMNVEV (reference sequence). The CDR3 sequence is CASSLSIHTEGYTF. CDR3 DNA sequence: TGTGCCAGCAGTTTATCGATCCATACGGAGGGCTACACCTTC.

This clonotype was counted at least ten times. J is TRBJ1-1 and V is TRBV10-3, with TRBD1 as a possible D gene (5 bases). The germline gives CDR1 ENHRY, CDR2 SYGVKD. V was pared by 8 bases and J by 3 bases, with 13 bases between. The CDR3 extends over 13 amino acids. The DNA for the CDR3 is TGTGCCATCCGCGAGGGGAAGGACACTGAAGCTTTCTTT. It translates to CAIREGKDTEAFF.

Ten or more counts support this clonotype. The chain joins TRBV5-1 to TRBJ2-1; TRBD1 aligns across 10 bases. Germline V lookup: CDR1 SGHRS, CDR2 YFSETQ. With 0 bases clipped from V and 7 bases from J, the junction kept 4 bases outside the gene matches. The CDR3 has 15 amino acids. The CDR3 coding sequence is TGCGCCAGCAGCTTGGTTGGACAGGGGGTAAATGAGCAGTTCTTC. Its translation: CASSLVGQGVNEQFF.

This clonotype has at least ten counts. The genes are TRBV10-3 and TRBJ2-5; tentatively, D is TRBD1 or TRBD2 (5 bases each). In germline, CDR1 is ENHRY, CDR2 SYGVKD. The CDR3 has 15 amino acids. V dropped 3 bases and J dropped 5 bases, with 16 bases sitting between them. CDR3 sequence (DNA): TGTGCCATCAGTGAAGGGACCAGACCTCCGGAGACCCAGTACTTC. This codes for CAISEGTRPPETQYF.

This clonotype was detected many times. The chain couples TRBV11-2 to TRBJ1-6; D is possibly TRBD1 (5 bases). This CDR3 comprises 19 residues. Trimming stripped 3 bases from V and 7 bases from J, with 25 bases between. Germline V lookup: CDR1 SGHAT, CDR2 FQNNGV. CDR3 DNA: TGTGCCAGCAGCTTCAGAAACCGGGACTGGGAGTCGGGGAATTCACCCCTCCACTTT. Translation: CASSFRNRDWESGNSPLHF.

The V call is TRBV30, the J call TRBJ2-1, with TRBD2 identical over 9 bases. From germline, CDR1 is GTSNPN and CDR2 SVGIG (reference sequence). Trimming took 0 bases from V and 5 from J; bases not matched to a gene: 8. The CDR3 spans 16 residues. DNA for the CDR3: TGTGCCTGGAGTGTGGGCTCTAGCGGGGTGGACAATGAGCAGTTCTTC. Encoded protein: CAWSVGSSGVDNEQFF.

This clonotype was seen ten or more times. The gene calls are TRBV20-1 and TRBJ2-1; 13 positions agree with TRBD2. Looked up from germline, CDR1 is DFQATT and CDR2 is SNEGSKA (reference sequence). The CDR3 contains 16 residues. V dropped 0 bases and J dropped 7; count of bases not matched to a gene: 6. The CDR3 sequence is CSAREGTSGIENEQFF. The CDR3 region has the DNA TGCAGTGCTAGAGAGGGGACTAGCGGGATTGAGAATGAGCAGTTCTTC.

This clonotype was seen many times. This chain's CDR3 is CASSLRAGEETQYF. The CDR3 nucleotides are TGTGCCAGCAGTCTGCGGGCGGGAGAGGAGACCCAGTACTTC. The chain combines TRBV5-4 with TRBJ2-5; 7 nucleotides align to TRBD2. This CDR3 has 14 amino acids. J lost 5 bases, V lost 5 bases, and 9 bases had no gene match. The germline V gene has CDR1 SGHNT and CDR2 YYREEE (reference sequence).

This clonotype was observed many times. The chain has TRBV5-1 and TRBJ1-1, with D possibly TRBD1 on 5 matching bases. CDR1 and CDR2 (germline): SGHRS, YFSETQ. This CDR3 is 14 amino acids long. V was cut by 1 base and J by 7 bases, with 14 bases left in between. This chain's CDR3 is CASSLRPGRDEAFF. The CDR3 nucleotides read TGCGCCAGCAGCTTGAGGCCAGGGAGGGATGAAGCTTTCTTT.

Many counts were recorded for this clonotype. This chain joins TRBV6-1 and TRBJ2-7, with 7 bases matching TRBD2. This CDR3 has 16 amino acids. Germline CDR1 and CDR2: MNHNS and SASEGT. Germline trimming cut 6 bases from V and 1 base from J; bases unmatched to any gene: 12. The CDR3 sequence is CASRTSGTTISYEQYF. DNA of the CDR3: TGTGCCAGCAGAACCTCCGGGACTACCATTTCCTACGAGCAGTACTTC.

V and J are TRBV7-9 and TRBJ2-1; no reliable D call. The germline V gene has CDR1 SEHNR and CDR2 FQNEAQ (reference sequence). Trimming removed 1 base at V and 9 bases at J, with 10 bases between. There are 13 residues in the CDR3. The CDR3 here is CASSLESFSEQFF. The CDR3 nucleotides are TGTGCCAGCAGCTTAGAGAGTTTCAGTGAGCAGTTCTTC.

Many counts were recorded for this clonotype. The genes are TRBV5-1 and TRBJ2-1, with unresolved D. CDR3 size: 14 residues. Germline-derived CDR1 and CDR2 are SGHRS and YFSETQ. V lost 5 bases to trimming and J lost 6 bases, with 15 bases between them. CDR3 in amino acids: CASSVSELVNEQFF. CDR3 in DNA: TGCGCCAGCAGTGTTTCAGAACTGGTCAATGAGCAGTTCTTC.

The gene calls are TRBV29-1 and TRBJ2-1; no clear D gene. From germline, CDR1 is SQVTM and CDR2 ANQGSEA. The CDR3 is made up of 15 amino acids. With 0 bases removed from V and 6 bases from J, the gap between germline ends came to 15 bases. CDR3 nucleotides: TGCAGCGTTGAAGATCTCGTCTCAATGGCCAATGAGCAGTTCTTC. Encoded protein: CSVEDLVSMANEQFF.

This clonotype appeared many times. The J gene is TRBJ2-1, the V gene TRBV19, with a tentative D call TRBD2 (6 bases). The CDR3 extends over 16 amino acids. The V gene lost 3 bases and the J gene lost 10 bases, with 22 bases spanning the gap. The germline V gene encodes CDR1 LNHDA and CDR2 SQIVND (reference sequence). This CDR3 reads CASSIASGTVKLEQFF. Written as DNA, the CDR3 is TGTGCCAGTAGTATCGCTTCCGGGACTGTGAAATTGGAGCAGTTCTTC.